This TCR beta chain was found in a study of blood T cell repertoires in COVID-19. The germline V gene encodes CDR1 SGHTA and CDR2 FQGNSA. This CDR3 is built from 13 residues. V was pared by 1 base and J by 2 bases, with 5 bases between. Original processing methods: Cell counts per sample came from amplifying reference gene primers. Clones were read by immunoSEQ multiplex PCR, and TCRdb kept only the in-frame ones, dropping some. V and J calls plus clone size are reproduced from that table; the DNA served to infer D and trimming. The table includes under 300,000 clones, 70% to 90% detected once. This clone was recorded once.

Sequenced material: peripheral blood. The sequence derives from a woman in her thirties or forties with acute or convalescent COVID-19. The V and J genes are TRBV7-2 and TRBJ2-5; no reliable D call. For the CDR3, the DNA is TGTGCCAGCAGCTTAGGCCGGCAAGAGACCCAGTACTTC. This encodes CASSLGRQETQYF.